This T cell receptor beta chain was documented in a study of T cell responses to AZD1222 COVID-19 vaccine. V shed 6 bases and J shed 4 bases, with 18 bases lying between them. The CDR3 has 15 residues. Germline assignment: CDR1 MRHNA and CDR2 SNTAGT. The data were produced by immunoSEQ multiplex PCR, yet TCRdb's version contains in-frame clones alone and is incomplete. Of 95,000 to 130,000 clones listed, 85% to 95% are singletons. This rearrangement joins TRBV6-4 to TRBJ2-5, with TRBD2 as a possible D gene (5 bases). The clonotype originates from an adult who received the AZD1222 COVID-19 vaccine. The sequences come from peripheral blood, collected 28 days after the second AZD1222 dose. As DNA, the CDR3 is TGTGCCAGCAGGAGCGGAGCCGGGAATGGAGAGACCCAGTACTTC. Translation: CASRSGAGNGETQYF.